Listed below are T cell receptor beta chains from one sample, sequenced in a study of identical twins. TCRdb ran MiXCR on the 5' RACE reads and lists one entry per CDR3 protein. The sample shows approximately 690,000 distinct CDR3 sequences, roughly 6% of them seen only once. Sequenced material: naive T cells sorted from blood. These receptors all stem from a man between 18 and 29 years old in good health. Each CDR3 is given with its conserved first and last residue. D genes are given only for firm matches. Some rows have no size entry. The others give once, few or many, or a class for an expanded clone.

>TRBV10-2|TRBJ1-5|.|many
TGCGCCAGCACCCCCACAGGGCGCAATCAGCCCCAGCATTTT
CASTPTGRNQPQHF
>TRBV20-1|TRBJ2-4|.|.
TGCAGTGCTAGACCTCGACAGGGAGGGTCCAAAAACATTCAGTACTTC
CSARPRQGGSKNIQYF
>TRBV12-3/TRBV12-4|TRBJ1-2|TRBD1|many
TGTGCCAGCAGGCACCCGGACAGGGCAGCGGGCTACACCTTC
CASRHPDRAAGYTF
>TRBV5-1|TRBJ2-1|.|few
TGCGCCAGCAGCCTGAGGACTGCCCCCTACAATGAGCAGTTCTTC
CASSLRTAPYNEQFF
>TRBV24-1|TRBJ2-2|.|many
TGTGCCACCGGGCGGGACAGAACGAACACCGGGGAGCTGTTTTTT
CATGRDRTNTGELFF
>TRBV5-1|TRBJ2-2|TRBD2|few
TGCGCCAGCAGCAGGACTAGCGGGGGACGGGACACCGGGGAGCTGTTTTTT
CASSRTSGGRDTGELFF
>TRBV28|TRBJ2-1|TRBD2|.
TGTGCCAGCAGTGAGCCGGGACTAGCGGGGCGCAATGAGCAGTTCTTC
CASSEPGLAGRNEQFF
>TRBV20-1|TRBJ1-5|TRBD1|.
TGCAGTGCTAGAGATCCGGGACAGGGTCAGAATCAGCCCCAGCATTTT
CSARDPGQGQNQPQHF
>TRBV12-3/TRBV12-4|TRBJ2-5|.|many
TGTGCCAGCAGTTTGGTTGGGAGCCCTATCCAAGAGACCCAGTACTTC
CASSLVGSPIQETQYF
>TRBV6-1|TRBJ1-5|TRBD1|few
TGTGCCAGCAGTGACCCGACAGGGTCTGGGCAGCCCCAGCATTTT
CASSDPTGSGQPQHF
>TRBV30|TRBJ2-4|.|few
TGTGCCTGGAGTGGTGGCAGGGGATGGCCCAAAAACATTCAGTACTTC
CAWSGGRGWPKNIQYF
>TRBV6-1|TRBJ2-1|.|.
TGTGCCAGCAGTCAGGAGGGGTTATTCTACAATGAGCAGTTCTTC
CASSQEGLFYNEQFF
>TRBV20-1|TRBJ2-1|.|.
TGCAGTGCCCGAATGTCCCTACAGAGCTCCTACAATGAGCAGTTCTTC
CSARMSLQSSYNEQFF
>TRBV12-3/TRBV12-4|TRBJ1-3|.|many
TGTGCCAGCAGTTTAGGGCTTTTTGACTCTGGAAACACCATATATTTT
CASSLGLFDSGNTIYF
>TRBV10-3|TRBJ2-1|TRBD2|many
TGTGCCATCAGAGGGGAGCGGGAGAACTACAATGAGCAGTTCTTC
CAIRGERENYNEQFF
>TRBV20-1|TRBJ2-2|TRBD2|many
TGCAGTGCCAATGGACTAGCCAACACCGGGGAGCTGTTTTTT
CSANGLANTGELFF
>TRBV4-1|TRBJ2-1|TRBD2|many
TGCGCCAGCAGGCAAACTAGCGGCGATTACAATGAGCAGTTCTTC
CASRQTSGDYNEQFF
>TRBV7-6|TRBJ2-1|.|many
TGTGCCAGCAGCTCAGGTAGAAGCAATGAGCAGTTCTTC
CASSSGRSNEQFF
>TRBV4-1|TRBJ2-5|.|.
TGCGCCAGCAGCCAATTCGGGACCCTCCAAGAGACCCAGTACTTC
CASSQFGTLQETQYF
>TRBV10-3|TRBJ1-1|TRBD1|many
TGTGCCATCACTCCGGACAGGGGCCGCAACACTGAAGCTTTCTTT
CAITPDRGRNTEAFF
>TRBV29-1|TRBJ2-1|TRBD1|.
TGCAGCGTTGAAGGGGTAGACGGACAGGGTGGCGATGAGCAGTTCTTC
CSVEGVDGQGGDEQFF
>TRBV7-2|TRBJ2-3|.|.
TGTGCCAGCAGGCCAACAGACACAGATACGCAGTATTTT
CASRPTDTDTQYF
>TRBV6-2/TRBV6-3|TRBJ1-5|.|many
TGTGCCAGCAGTTCCCAGCCCGGCCAGCCCCAGCATTTT
CASSSQPGQPQHF
>TRBV19|TRBJ2-5|.|.
TGTGCCAGTACCTTTGGGGACCAAGAGACCCAGTACTTC
CASTFGDQETQYF
>TRBV28|TRBJ2-5|TRBD1|few
TGTGCCAGCAGTCCCCCCCAACCGGGACAGGTCCAAGAGACCCAGTACTTC
CASSPPQPGQVQETQYF
>TRBV3-1|TRBJ2-1|.|few
TGTGCCAGCAGCCCATACCTCAACAATGAGCAGTTCTTC
CASSPYLNNEQFF
>TRBV3-1|TRBJ2-7|.|.
TGTGCCAGCAGCCAAGCGGGGGTACTACGTTACGAGCAGTACTTC
CASSQAGVLRYEQYF
>TRBV7-2|TRBJ2-3|.|few
TGTGCCAGCAGGCGCCTGGGGGCAGATACGCAGTATTTT
CASRRLGADTQYF
>TRBV12-3/TRBV12-4|TRBJ2-7|TRBD1|few
TGTGCCAGCAGTTCGCGGACAGGGGGCTCCTACGAGCAGTACTTC
CASSSRTGGSYEQYF
>TRBV5-1|TRBJ2-3|.|many
TGCGCCAGCAGCTGGGCTACAGGAGACGGAGCAGATACGCAGTATTTT
CASSWATGDGADTQYF
>TRBV20-1|TRBJ2-1|TRBD2|few
TGCAGTGCTTACCCCGGGACTAGCCGCAATGAGCAGTTCTTC
CSAYPGTSRNEQFF
>TRBV27|TRBJ1-1|TRBD1|many
TGTGCCAGCAGACAACCTCTTAAGGGGGCGACTGAAGCTTTCTTT
CASRQPLKGATEAFF
>TRBV28|TRBJ2-3|.|.
TGTGCCAGCAGATGGGACACAGATACGCAGTATTTT
CASRWDTDTQYF
>TRBV2|TRBJ2-6|.|.
TGTGCCAGCAGATTCCCCGAGGACACGAACCCTCTGGGGCCAACGTCCATGACTTTC
CASRFPEDTNPLGPTSMTF
>TRBV12-3/TRBV12-4|TRBJ2-5|.|.
TGTGCCAGCAGTGAAACGGGGGTGGGGGAGACCCAGTACTTC
CASSETGVGETQYF
>TRBV18|TRBJ2-7|.|.
TGTGCCAGCTCACCATCCGGGAGCTGGAATGGCGAGCAGTACTTC
CASSPSGSWNGEQYF
>TRBV4-1|TRBJ2-2|.|few
TGCGCCAGCAGCCAAGAACCCCAGGAGACCCCACCCGGGGAGCTGTTTTTT
CASSQEPQETPPGELFF
>TRBV20-1|TRBJ1-3|.|many
TGCAGTGCCCCTCAGGGGACTGGAAACACCATATATTTT
CSAPQGTGNTIYF
>TRBV28|TRBJ1-5|.|few
TGTGCCAGCAGCGATGCCCGGCGGGGGGCAGGCAATCAGCCCCAGCATTTT
CASSDARRGAGNQPQHF
>TRBV12-3/TRBV12-4|TRBJ1-2|.|.
TGTGCCAGCAGCGTCGACAGAAGCTATGGCTACACCTTC
CASSVDRSYGYTF
>TRBV7-2|TRBJ2-5|TRBD2|many
TGTGCCAGCAGCTTATTCATCCTAGCGGGAGAGACCCAGTACTTC
CASSLFILAGETQYF
>TRBV7-2|TRBJ1-6|.|.
TGTGCCAGCAGCTGGAAGGACGTCGGTAGACCCCTGCTCTTT
CASSWKDVGRPLLF
>TRBV20-1|TRBJ2-1|TRBD2|many
TGCAGTGCGACTAGCGGGAGATCTTCCAATGAGCAGTTCTTC
CSATSGRSSNEQFF
>TRBV25-1|TRBJ2-3|TRBD2|.
TGTGCCAGCAGTGAATTCGGGCTAGCGGGGAATTCGTTTAGCACAGATACGCAGTATTTT
CASSEFGLAGNSFSTDTQYF
>TRBV20-1|TRBJ2-1|.|few
TGCAGTGCTACACGGGACTCCTACAATGAGCAGTTCTTC
CSATRDSYNEQFF
>TRBV7-9|TRBJ2-6|TRBD1|many
TGTGCCGGTACTGGGACAGCGGTCTCTGGGGCCAACGTCCTGACTTTC
CAGTGTAVSGANVLTF